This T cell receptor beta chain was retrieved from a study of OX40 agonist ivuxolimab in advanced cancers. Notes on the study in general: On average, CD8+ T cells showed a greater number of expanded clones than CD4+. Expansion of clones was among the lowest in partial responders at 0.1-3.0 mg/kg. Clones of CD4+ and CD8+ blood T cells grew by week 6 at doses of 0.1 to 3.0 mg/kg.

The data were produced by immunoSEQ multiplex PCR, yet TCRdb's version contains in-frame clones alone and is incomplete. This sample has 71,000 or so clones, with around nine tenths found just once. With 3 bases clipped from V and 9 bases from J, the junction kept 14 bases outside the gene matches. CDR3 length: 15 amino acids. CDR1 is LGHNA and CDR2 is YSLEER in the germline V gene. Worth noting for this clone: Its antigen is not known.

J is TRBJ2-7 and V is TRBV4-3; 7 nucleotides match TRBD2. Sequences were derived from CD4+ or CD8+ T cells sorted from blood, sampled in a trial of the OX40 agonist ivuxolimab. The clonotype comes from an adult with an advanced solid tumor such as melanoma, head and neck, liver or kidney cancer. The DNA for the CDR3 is TGCGCCAGCAGCCAGCCGGGGGAGGGTAGCCACGGGCAGTACTTC. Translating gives CASSQPGEGSHGQYF.